This T cell receptor (beta chain) comes out of a study of T cell responses to AZD1222 COVID-19 vaccine. Clones were sequenced by immunoSEQ multiplex PCR, and TCRdb holds only the in-frame ones, with some missing. Of about 130,000 clones in the sample, about nine tenths were seen once. Points on this clone: Its antigen is unknown.

Study-wide results and caveats: As reported, nearly half of all spike-specific TCRs target variant regions that are unmutated.

V dropped 4 bases and J dropped 2 bases, with 8 bases sitting between them. CDR3 size: 13 residues. CDR1 and CDR2 from the germline V gene are LGHNA and YSLEER. The sequencing here drew on peripheral blood, taken on day 0 of AZD1222 vaccination. This sequence originates from an adult in good health. The chain carries TRBV4-3 and TRBJ2-5, with D unclear. The CDR3: CASSLGLQETQYF. CDR3 nucleotide sequence: TGCGCCAGCAGCCTGGGCCTACAAGAGACCCAGTACTTC.